The 15 T cell receptor beta chains below all came from one sample that was sequenced in a study of cytomegalovirus exposure and HLA in healthy donors. The primer mix had 60 Vbeta and 13 Jbeta primers. Sequencing was performed with immunoSEQ multiplex PCR; in TCRdb, only in-frame clones are kept and a portion is missing. This sample's table has some 70,000 clones. The source material was PBMCs. The receptors come from a man aged 35 to 55 in good health and CMV-seronegative.

The CDR3 reads CASSPTSGGYEQYF. CDR3 in DNA: TGTGCCAGCAGCCCCACTAGCGGGGGATACGAGCAGTACTTC. The chain joins TRBV11-3 to TRBJ2-7; the match to TRBD2 covers 11 bases. Trimming cost V 5 bases and J 4 bases; bases outside gene matches: 4. Looked up from germline, CDR1 is SGHNT and CDR2 is YENEEA. The CDR3 has 14 amino acids.

This chain uses TRBV2 with TRBJ1-2; the match to TRBD1 covers 7 bases. From germline, CDR1 is SNHLY and CDR2 FYNNEI. This CDR3 has 13 amino acids. With V trimmed by 1 base and J by 8 bases, 4 bases remained unmatched. This CDR3 is CASSEVRGSGYTF. CDR3 sequence (DNA): TGTGCCAGCAGTGAAGTCAGGGGGAGCGGCTACACCTTC.

The genes are TRBV6-5 and TRBJ1-1, with unresolved D. The CDR3 sequence is 13 residues long. V was pared by 6 bases and J by 3 bases, with 11 bases between. Germline V CDR1 and CDR2: MNHEY, SVGAGI. The CDR3 here is CASSREPYTEAFF. DNA of the CDR3: TGTGCCAGCAGCCGAGAACCTTACACTGAAGCTTTCTTT.

The chain recombines TRBV4-1 with TRBJ2-5; 10 nucleotides match TRBD1. Germline CDR1 reads MGHRA; CDR2 reads YSYEKL. V was clipped by 1 base and J by 4 bases; unmatched bases: 3. The CDR3 consists of 15 residues. CDR3 sequence: CASSQGQGARETQYF. In DNA form, the CDR3 reads TGCGCCAGCAGCCAAGGACAGGGGGCACGAGAGACCCAGTACTTC.

The chain combines TRBV4-3 with TRBJ1-6; possible D gene TRBD1, 5 bases. The V gene's germline CDR1 is LGHNA and CDR2 YSLEER. Trimming removed 0 bases at V and 2 bases at J, with 17 bases between. The CDR3 has 19 amino acids. CDR3 nucleotides: TGCGCCAGCAGCCAAGATCTGGGGGGATCGGCAGCCTATAATTCACCCCTCCACTTT. Its translation is CASSQDLGGSAAYNSPLHF.

J is TRBJ1-5 and V is TRBV6-5; D uncertain. V was trimmed by 6 bases and J by 1 base, leaving 4 bases between them. Germline loops: CDR1 MNHEY, CDR2 SVGAGI. CDR3 length: 12 residues. The DNA of the CDR3 is TGTGCCAGCAGCCAAAGCAATCAGCCCCAGCATTTT. Translated, it gives CASSQSNQPQHF.

The J gene is TRBJ2-2, the V gene TRBV4-3, with 7 nucleotides matching TRBD1. Germline V gene lookup returns CDR1 LGHNA and CDR2 YSLEER. CDR3 length equals 17 residues. The junction had 10 bases not matched to a gene; V was cut back by 1 base and J by 5 bases. CDR3 DNA sequence: TGCGCCAGCAGCCAAGGACCCCAGGGGGTGGGGACCGGGGAGCTGTTTTTT. Protein: CASSQGPQGVGTGELFF.

The J gene is TRBJ2-3, the V gene TRBV6-1; no reliable D call. CDR3 length: 13 amino acids. The V end was cut by 5 bases, the J end by 3 bases, with 9 bases between. Germline V lookup: CDR1 MNHNS, CDR2 SASEGT. The CDR3 region has the DNA TGTGCCAGCAGTCCTATATATACAGATACGCAGTATTTT. Encoded protein: CASSPIYTDTQYF.

This chain connects TRBV7-9 to TRBJ1-2; a weak D match, TRBD1 (6 bases). The CDR3 has 12 residues. CDR1 SEHNR and CDR2 FQNEAQ come from the germline V gene (reference sequence). The CDR3 loop is CAGGEAFYGYTF. The CDR3 DNA is TGTGCAGGGGGGGAGGCCTTTTATGGCTACACCTTC.

The V gene is TRBV7-9, the J gene TRBJ1-1; D remains unclear. V lost 0 bases to trimming and J lost 8 bases, with 13 bases between them. Germline V gene lookup returns CDR1 SEHNR and CDR2 FQNEAQ (reference sequence). This CDR3 contains 14 residues. The chain's CDR3 is CASSLAERGMEAFF. The CDR3 nucleotides read TGTGCCAGCAGCTTAGCGGAGCGAGGGATGGAAGCTTTCTTT. Drawing the rest from reference TRBV7-9 and TRBJ1-1, the complete variable domain is DTGVSQNPRHKITKRGQNVTFRCDPISEHNRLYWYRQTLGQGPEFLTYFQNEAQLEKSRLLSDRFSAERPKGSFSTLEIQRTEQGDSAMYLCASSLAERGMEAFFGQGTRLTVV.

V gene TRBV7-2 combines with J gene TRBJ2-3; D gene unclear. The length of the CDR3 is 12 residues. V was cut by 7 bases and J by 2 bases, with 7 bases left in between. CDR1 is SGHTA, CDR2 FQGNSA, per germline. The CDR3 reads CASTGPTDTQYF. The CDR3 DNA follows: TGTGCCAGCACAGGCCCCACAGATACGCAGTATTTT.

The chain couples TRBV6-1 to TRBJ2-5, with 7 positions matching TRBD2. Germline CDR1 reads MNHNS; CDR2 reads SASEGT. The CDR3 has 15 residues. The V and J ends lost 8 bases and 2 bases, in that order; junction bases with no gene match: 11. CDR3 residues: CASSVQPSGQETQYF. In DNA, the CDR3 is TGTGCCAGCTCCGTCCAGCCTAGCGGTCAAGAGACCCAGTACTTC.

J is TRBJ2-7 and V is TRBV9, with D tentatively TRBD1 (6 bases). The CDR3 runs 16 residues. Germline V CDR1 and CDR2: SGDLS, YYNGEE. V was clipped by 2 bases and J by 1 base, with 16 bases between them. DNA for the CDR3: TGTGCCAGCAGCGTCACGCCGACAGGATTATCCTACGAGCAGTACTTC. Residues: CASSVTPTGLSYEQYF.

The gene calls are TRBV11-3 and TRBJ2-7; possible D gene TRBD1, 6 bases. Trimming pared 5 bases from V and 2 bases from J, leaving 16 bases between. The CDR3 is 15 amino acids. Germline V gene data show CDR1 as SGHNT and CDR2 as YENEEA. CDR3 in DNA: TGTGCCAGCAGCAAACAGACAGGTGGGCCCTACGAGCAGTACTTC. It translates to CASSKQTGGPYEQYF. The variable domain in full, with the rest retrieved from reference TRBV11-3 and TRBJ2-7, is EAGVVQSPRYKIIEKKQPVAFWCNPISGHNTLYWYLQNLGQGPELLIRYENEEAVDDSQLPKDRFSAERLKGVDSTLKIQPAELGDSAVYLCASSKQTGGPYEQYFGPGTRLTVT.

The chain carries TRBV7-2 and TRBJ2-7; D remains unclear. Germline lookup yields CDR1 SGHTA and CDR2 FQGNSA. Trimming took 1 base from V and 2 from J, leaving 6 bases between them. The CDR3 sequence is 13 residues long. The CDR3 DNA is TGTGCCAGCAGCTTAGAACGAGCCTACGAGCAGTACTTC. It encodes CASSLERAYEQYF.